Listed here are 4 T cell receptor beta chains from one sample, sequenced in a study of blood T cell repertoires in COVID-19. Measured with immunoSEQ multiplex PCR; TCRdb has only the in-frame clones, and not every one. The repertoire holds approximately 480,000 clones, with about nine tenths as singletons. Sequences were obtained from PBMCs or T cells enriched from blood (not recorded which). These receptors were collected from a woman aged 18-29 years who had recovered from COVID-19.

DNA for the CDR3: TGTGCCACCAGCACCCGGGGGGGGGAGAGAAACACCATATATTTT. It specifies CATSTRGGERNTIYF. The rearrangement links TRBV15 to TRBJ1-3, with D possibly matching TRBD1 (5 bases). CDR3 length: 15 residues. V was trimmed by 4 bases and J by 5 bases, leaving 15 bases between them. Germline V lookup: CDR1 LNHNV, CDR2 YYDKDF (reference sequence).

The chain combines TRBV7-9 with TRBJ1-2, with D uncertain. The CDR3 contains 12 residues. Trimming removed 6 bases at V and 6 bases at J, with 11 bases between. Germline loops: CDR1 SEHNR, CDR2 FQNEAQ (reference sequence). The CDR3 here is CASRSVGDGYTF. The CDR3 region has the DNA TGTGCCAGCAGGTCGGTAGGAGATGGCTACACCTTC.

The chain joins TRBV6-5 to TRBJ1-2, with D perhaps TRBD1 (6 bases). The CDR3 covers 13 residues. From germline, CDR1 is MNHEY and CDR2 SVGAGI. Trimming pared 8 bases from V and 7 bases from J, leaving 17 bases between. The DNA for the CDR3 is TGTGCCAGCCGGCGAGGGGGTGCGGCTGGCTACACCTTC. Amino acid sequence: CASRRGGAAGYTF.

The chain links TRBV3-1 (or the pseudogene TRBV3-2) to TRBJ2-1; 8 bases fit TRBD2. CDR1 is LGHDT and CDR2 is YNNKEL in the germline V gene (reference sequence). Trimming removed 1 base from V and 8 bases from J; junction bases left unmatched: 4. The CDR3 is made up of 14 amino acids. CDR3 protein: CASSQGTAGDEQFF. CDR3 sequence (DNA): TGTGCCAGCAGCCAAGGTACAGCGGGAGATGAGCAGTTCTTC.